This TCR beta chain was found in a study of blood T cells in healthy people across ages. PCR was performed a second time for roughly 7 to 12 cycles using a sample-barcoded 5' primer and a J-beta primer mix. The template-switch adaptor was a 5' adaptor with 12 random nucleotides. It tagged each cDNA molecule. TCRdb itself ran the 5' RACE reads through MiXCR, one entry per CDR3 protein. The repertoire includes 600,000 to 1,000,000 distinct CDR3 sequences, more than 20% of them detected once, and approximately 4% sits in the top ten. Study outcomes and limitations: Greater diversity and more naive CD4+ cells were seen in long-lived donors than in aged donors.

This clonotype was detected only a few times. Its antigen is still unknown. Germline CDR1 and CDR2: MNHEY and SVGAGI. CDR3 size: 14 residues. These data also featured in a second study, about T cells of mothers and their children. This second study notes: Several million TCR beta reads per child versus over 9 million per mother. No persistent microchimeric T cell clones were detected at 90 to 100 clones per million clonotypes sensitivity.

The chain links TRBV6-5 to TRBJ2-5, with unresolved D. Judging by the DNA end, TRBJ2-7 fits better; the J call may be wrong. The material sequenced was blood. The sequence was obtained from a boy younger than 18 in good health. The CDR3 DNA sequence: TGTGCCAGCAGTTACAGTGAGAAATCCTACGAGCAGTACTTC. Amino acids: CASSYSEKSYEQYF.